This TCR beta chain was observed in a study of beta chain features in type 1 diabetes. This clone was seen more than once but under ten times. What it recognizes is unknown. Overall study findings and caveats: Among all four CD4+ subsets, Type 1 diabetes patients had TCRB CDR3s that were moderately but significantly shorter.

Reverse transcription of all isolated RNA meant that expressed TCRB transcripts were sequenced. Method: immunoSEQ multiplex PCR; TCRdb's copy keeps in-frame clones and lacks some. The repertoire holds 140,000 to 150,000 clones, with about 13% as singletons. Sorting of CD4+ naive, central memory, regulatory and stem cell-like memory cells was performed via CD45RO/CCR7/CD25/CD127/CD95/CD27. Trimming stripped 5 bases from V and 0 bases from J, with 17 bases between. CDR3 length equals 16 residues. Germline-derived CDR1 and CDR2 are SGHVS and FQNEAQ. The chain carries TRBV7-8 and TRBJ2-7; a possible D gene is TRBD1 (6 bases). The origin of this receptor is a man aged 18 to 29 with type 1 diabetes. The sequenced material came from central memory CD4+ T cells from blood. In DNA, the CDR3 is TGTGCCAGCAGCCCGGGACGGGACACCAACTCCTACGAGCAGTACTTC. Protein product: CASSPGRDTNSYEQYF. Full variable domain (missing parts from reference TRBV7-8 and TRBJ2-7): GAGVSQSPRYKVAKRGQDVALRCDPISGHVSLFWYQQALGQGPEFLTYFQNEAQLDKSGLPSDRFFAERPEGSVSTLKIQRTQQEDSAVYLCASSPGRDTNSYEQYFGPGTRLTVT.